This T cell receptor beta chain appears in the sequencing data of a study of T cell responses to AZD1222 COVID-19 vaccine. Overall study results and limits: Close to half of all spike-specific TCRs reportedly target regions of the variants that are unmutated.

Profiling relied on immunoSEQ multiplex PCR, and the TCRdb table lists in-frame clones only, not all of them. The sample holds under 150,000 clones; under 90% are singletons and the top ten take 1.6%. As concerns this clone: Its specificity is unknown.

The V end lost 8 bases, the J end lost 0 bases, and 11 bases lay between the germline ends. The CDR3 is 15 residues long. Germline assignment: CDR1 LNHDA and CDR2 SQIVND (reference sequence). The material sequenced was peripheral blood, taken 28 days after the second AZD1222 dose. This chain joins TRBV19 and TRBJ2-6, with no clear D. This sequence originates from an adult who received the AZD1222 COVID-19 vaccine. CDR3 region: CASAGVNSGANVLTF. CDR3 in DNA: TGTGCCAGTGCTGGGGTTAACTCTGGGGCCAACGTCCTGACTTTC.